A selection of T cell receptor beta chains follows, all from one sample in a study of lymphopenia after photon versus proton radiotherapy. Libraries were prepared by immunoSEQ multiplex PCR; TCRdb keeps only in-frame clonotypes and omits some of them. The table shows around 53,000 clones, with approximately 82% occurring only once. The material was peripheral blood, obtained from a patient treated with photon-based radiotherapy. All receptors derive from a man aged 50 to 60 with gastric cancer. Each CDR3 is given with its conserved first and last residue. A D gene is named only where the DNA matches it firmly. Clone size is not always given. Where it is, it says once, few, many or a class for expanded clones.

V gene	J gene	clone size	CDR3 length	D gene	CDR3 DNA	CDR3 protein
TRBV5-5	TRBJ2-7	-	14	-	TGTGCCAGCAGCACAGACACCAGCTCCTACGAGCAGTACTTC	CASSTDTSSYEQYF
TRBV10-3	TRBJ2-7	-	13	TRBD2	TGTGCCATCAGGGCAGCGGGATTATACGAGCAGTACTTC	CAIRAAGLYEQYF
TRBV4-3	TRBJ2-3	-	17	TRBD1	TGCGCCAGCAGCCAAGGACAGGGGTTAGGGATGGCAGATACGCAGTATTTT	CASSQGQGLGMADTQYF
TRBV6-5	TRBJ1-4	-	14	TRBD1	TGTGCCAGCAGAAGGGACAGAACTAATGAAAAACTGTTTTTT	CASRRDRTNEKLFF
TRBV27	TRBJ2-1	many	16	TRBD2	TGTGCCAGCAGTCGGACTAGCGGGAAGGTGTCTAATGAGCAGTTCTTC	CASSRTSGKVSNEQFF
TRBV19	TRBJ1-5	-	15	-	TGTGCCAGTAGCTCCCCGCGGAGGAGCAATCAGCCCCAGCATTTT	CASSSPRRSNQPQHF
TRBV27	TRBJ2-2	once	15	TRBD1	TGTGCCAGCAGTTTAGCGGGACAGGGTTACGGGGAGCTGTTTTTT	CASSLAGQGYGELFF
TRBV5-6	TRBJ2-3	-	12	TRBD2	TGTGCCAGCAGCTTGGGGACTAGTATGCAGTATTTT	CASSLGTSMQYF
TRBV27	TRBJ2-1	-	15	-	TGTGCCAGCAGGTTTCTAGCTATACGGGTCGATGAGCAGTTCTTC	CASRFLAIRVDEQFF
TRBV5-5	TRBJ2-7	few	17	-	TGTGCCAGCAGCTCGTGGGGGGCGGGACCACGGCGCTACGAGCAGTACTTC	CASSSWGAGPRRYEQYF
TRBV9	TRBJ1-4	once	18	-	TGTGCCAGCAGCCCCCACCGAGGTCCCAAGACAACTAATGAAAAACTGTTTTTT	CASSPHRGPKTTNEKLFF
TRBV27	TRBJ2-2	-	15	TRBD1	TGTGCCAGCAGTTTAGGGGACAGGAGCACCGGGGAGCTGTTTTTT	CASSLGDRSTGELFF
TRBV5-8	TRBJ2-4	-	16	-	TGTGCCAGCAGCACGGACAGAGTACTAGCCAAAAACATTCAGTACTTC	CASSTDRVLAKNIQYF
TRBV19	TRBJ2-2	few	15	-	TGTGCCAGTACCCCATGGGGGGCAGGCACCGGGGAGCTGTTTTTT	CASTPWGAGTGELFF
TRBV18	TRBJ2-1	-	16	-	TGTGCCAGCTCACCAAAACAGTTGAGCTCCTACAATGAGCAGTTCTTC	CASSPKQLSSYNEQFF
TRBV6-1	TRBJ2-3	-	15	-	TGTGCCAGCAGTGAAAAGCGGGCCCGCACAGATACGCAGTATTTT	CASSEKRARTDTQYF
TRBV27	TRBJ1-1	-	12	TRBD1	TGTGCCAGCAGTCTGCATCAGGGGGCGCGTATCTTT	CASSLHQGARIF
TRBV20-1	TRBJ1-2	few	10	-	TGCAGTGCTAGCCCCGGGGGCTACACCTTC	CSASPGGYTF
TRBV11-2	TRBJ2-2	-	14	TRBD1	TGTGCTACCCGGGGACAGGGGGTTTCCGGGGAGCTGTTTTTT	CATRGQGVSGELFF
TRBV9	TRBJ2-1	-	17	TRBD2	TGTGCCAGCAGCGTCCCCCCTAGCGGGAGCTCCTACAATGAGCAGTTCTTC	CASSVPPSGSSYNEQFF
TRBV4-1	TRBJ2-6	-	18	-	TGCGCCAGCAGCCAAGATAGAGGACAGAACTCTGGGGCCAACGTCCTGACTTTC	CASSQDRGQNSGANVLTF
TRBV28	TRBJ1-2	-	13	TRBD1	TGTGCCAGCAGGGCCACAGGGGGTGATGGCTACACCTTC	CASRATGGDGYTF
TRBV7-2	TRBJ2-5	-	13	-	TGTGCCAGCAGCGCCCCCCCACCCGGGACCCAGTACTTC	CASSAPPPGTQYF
TRBV27	TRBJ1-4	-	13	-	TGTGCCAGCAGTTTCGAGGGGGAGGAAAAACTGTTTTTT	CASSFEGEEKLFF
TRBV7-2	TRBJ2-2	-	16	-	TGTGCCAGCAGCTGGCGACCGGGACAGAACACCGGGGAGCTGTTTTTT	CASSWRPGQNTGELFF
TRBV12-1	TRBJ2-7	-	15	-	TGTGCCAGCAGCTGCGAGAATAGGGGGACTGGGGAGCAGTACTTC	CASSCENRGTGEQYF
TRBV6-1	TRBJ2-7	-	12	-	TGTGCCAGCCAGCAGACCGGTAGGGTGTCTTACTTC	CASQQTGRVSYF
TRBV7-2	TRBJ2-7	-	12	-	TGTGCCAGCAGCTCCTTAACCCTCGAGCAGTACTTC	CASSSLTLEQYF
TRBV29-1	TRBJ2-3	-	14	-	TGCAGCGTACTGAGCCCCGGACAAATGGATACGCAGTATTTT	CSVLSPGQMDTQYF
TRBV19	TRBJ2-5	-	14	-	TGTGCCAGTAGTATAGTGGGGGAGAAAGAGACCCAGTACTTC	CASSIVGEKETQYF
TRBV29-1	TRBJ1-1	-	13	-	TGCAGCGTTCGGACGGATTTGAACACTGAAGCTTTCTTT	CSVRTDLNTEAFF
TRBV12-5	TRBJ2-7	-	13	-	TGTGCTAGTGGACCCCCCGGGGACTACGAGCAGTACTTC	CASGPPGDYEQYF
TRBV5-1	TRBJ2-7	-	15	-	TGCGCCAGCAGCTCCCAGGGGGGGGTTACCTACGAGCAGTACTTC	CASSSQGGVTYEQYF
TRBV7-2	TRBJ2-7	-	13	TRBD2	TGTGCCAGCAGCTGGGTAGCGGGTAGCGAGCAGTACTTC	CASSWVAGSEQYF
TRBV19	TRBJ1-2	-	14	TRBD1	TGTGCCAGTAGTAGGAGACAGGGGAGAGGTGGCTACACCTTC	CASSRRQGRGGYTF
TRBV6-6	TRBJ2-5	-	13	TRBD1	TGTGCCAGCTCTGGACAGGCGCAAAAGACCCAGTACTTC	CASSGQAQKTQYF
TRBV19	TRBJ2-1	-	15	TRBD1	TGTGCCAGTAGCCTCGGGACAGGGGGCTTGGATGAGCAGTTCTTC	CASSLGTGGLDEQFF
TRBV11-2	TRBJ2-7	-	15	-	TGTGCCAGCAGCCAACAGAACTCCAAAGGCCACGAGCAGTACTTC	CASSQQNSKGHEQYF
TRBV7-9	TRBJ2-2	once	15	TRBD2	TGTGCCGTCCCCTTCGCTAGCGGGAACACCGGGGAGCTGTTTTTT	CAVPFASGNTGELFF
TRBV5-4	TRBJ2-1	-	13	-	TGTGCCAGCAGCTTGGCCTTATACAATGAGCAGTTCTTC	CASSLALYNEQFF
TRBV7-9	TRBJ2-7	-	17	TRBD2	TGTGCCAGCAGCTTATTTGGGGGAGCGGGAGGTCCCTACGAGCAGTACTTC	CASSLFGGAGGPYEQYF
TRBV21-1	TRBJ2-5	-	18	-	TGTGCCAGCAGCAAAGTTGACGTACTCCGGGGGGCGGCCGGGGCCCAGTACTTC	CASSKVDVLRGAAGAQYF
TRBV5-1	TRBJ2-7	-	16	TRBD1	TGCGCCAGCAGCTCCGGGAAACAGGGGGCGGCCTACGAGCAGTACTTC	CASSSGKQGAAYEQYF
TRBV14	TRBJ2-2	-	18	-	TGTGCCAGCAGCCAACGGCGTCCTCGCGCAGGGAAGGCCGGGGAGCTGTTTTTT	CASSQRRPRAGKAGELFF
TRBV7-2	TRBJ2-1	few	17	-	TGTGCCAGCAGCTTAGCGCTTACTCGCACCAGGAGAAATGAGCAGTTCTTC	CASSLALTRTRRNEQFF
TRBV9	TRBJ2-7	once	12	-	TGTGCCAGCAGCGCCCAGGGATACGAGCAGTACTTC	CASSAQGYEQYF
TRBV15	TRBJ2-7	once	14	TRBD1	TGTGCCACCAGCCCCGACAGGGCTGCTAACGAGCAGTACTTC	CATSPDRAANEQYF
TRBV27	TRBJ2-1	medium-sized	13	-	TGTGCCAGCAGTTTAGGGGGGTGGAATGAGCAGTTCTTC	CASSLGGWNEQFF
TRBV5-1	TRBJ2-7	-	14	-	TGCGCCAGCAGCCCCGGGACCCAGTCCTACGAGCAGTACTTC	CASSPGTQSYEQYF
TRBV28	TRBJ2-1	medium-sized	11	-	TGTGGCAGTAGCTCCTACAATGAGCAGTTCTTC	CGSSSYNEQFF
TRBV7-3	TRBJ1-2	-	12	-	TGTGCCAGCACTACCCCTCCTTATGGCTACACCTTC	CASTTPPYGYTF
TRBV6-1	TRBJ1-6	-	14	-	TGTGCCAGCAGTGATAGAGGGGGAGATTCACCCCTCCACTTT	CASSDRGGDSPLHF
TRBV9	TRBJ2-5	-	17	TRBD1	TGTGCCAGCAGCGGCTCCGGGACAGGGTTGCAACAAGAGACCCAGTACTTC	CASSGSGTGLQQETQYF
TRBV7-6	TRBJ2-5	-	12	TRBD2	TGTGCCAGCAGCTTAGGGACTAGATACCAGTACTTC	CASSLGTRYQYF